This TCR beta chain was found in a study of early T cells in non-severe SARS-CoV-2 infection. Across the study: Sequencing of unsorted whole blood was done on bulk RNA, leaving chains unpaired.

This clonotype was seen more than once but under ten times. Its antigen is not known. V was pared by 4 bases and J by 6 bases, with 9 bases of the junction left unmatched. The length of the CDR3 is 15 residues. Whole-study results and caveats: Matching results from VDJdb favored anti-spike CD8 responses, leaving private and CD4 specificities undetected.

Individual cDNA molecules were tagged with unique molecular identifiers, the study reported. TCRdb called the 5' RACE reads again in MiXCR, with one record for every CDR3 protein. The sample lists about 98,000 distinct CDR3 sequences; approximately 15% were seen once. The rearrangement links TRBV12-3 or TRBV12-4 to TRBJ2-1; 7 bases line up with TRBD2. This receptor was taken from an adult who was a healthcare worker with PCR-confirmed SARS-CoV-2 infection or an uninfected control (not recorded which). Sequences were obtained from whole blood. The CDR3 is CASSWVGGPANEQFF. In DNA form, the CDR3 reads TGTGCCAGCAGTTGGGTGGGAGGGCCCGCCAATGAGCAGTTCTTC.